Here is one T cell receptor beta chain with its context. Measured with immunoSEQ multiplex PCR; TCRdb has only the in-frame clones, and not every one. The sample carries hundreds of thousands of clones, approximately 90% recorded once. These data come from a study of blood T cell repertoires in COVID-19. Trimming took off 10 bases at V and 0 bases at J, with 21 bases between the two ends. The CDR3 has 16 amino acids. Germline loops: CDR1 LNHDA, CDR2 SQIVND (reference sequence). This TCR came from a woman aged 18-29 years with acute or convalescent COVID-19. The sample consisted of peripheral blood. This chain connects TRBV19 to TRBJ1-2; D possibly corresponds to TRBD1 (6 bases). CDR3 nucleotides: TGTGCCACCCGGCGGGGGGGGCAGGCCTCTAACTATGGCTACACCTTC. Encoded protein: CATRRGGQASNYGYTF.